The 6 T cell receptor beta chains reported below all come from one sample, sequenced in a study of T cell responses to AZD1222 COVID-19 vaccine. Sequencing used immunoSEQ multiplex PCR; TCRdb keeps in-frame clones, though not all of them. The top ten clones hold approximately 1.4% of a sample with about 150,000 clones, about nine tenths of them seen once. Here the sequenced sample was peripheral blood, taken on day 0 of AZD1222 vaccination. Source of these receptors: an adult in good health.

This sequence joins TRBV10-3 and TRBJ2-3; TRBD2 is a possible D gene (5 bases). Germline values: CDR1 ENHRY, CDR2 SYGVKD. V shed 6 bases and J shed 2 bases, with 15 bases lying between them. This CDR3 comprises 15 residues. DNA for the CDR3: TGTGCCATCAGAACAGACGGAGGCCCCACAGATACGCAGTATTTT. Translated, it gives CAIRTDGGPTDTQYF.

This sequence joins TRBV2 and TRBJ1-2, with unresolved D. Between the trimmed V and J ends, which lost 4 bases and 6 bases, there was a span of 9 bases. The CDR3 is 12 amino acids. Per germline, CDR1 SNHLY and CDR2 FYNNEI. The CDR3 is CASSGLEDGYTF. The CDR3 nucleotides read TGTGCCAGCAGTGGGTTGGAAGATGGCTACACCTTC.

The chain recombines TRBV5-4 with TRBJ2-5, with a weak D call TRBD2 (5 bases). Trimming shortened V by 4 bases and J by 5 bases, and 9 bases separated the two germline ends. CDR1 and CDR2 from the germline V gene are SGHNT and YYREEE (reference sequence). The CDR3 runs to 12 residues. The CDR3 bases are TGTGCCAGCAGCCTGGGAGTGGAGACCCAGTACTTC. It yields the protein CASSLGVETQYF.

The genes are TRBV6-5 and TRBJ1-3; 8 bases are a match to TRBD1. Germline V gene sequence: CDR1 MNHEY, CDR2 SVGAGI. With V trimmed by 6 bases and J by 7 bases, 5 bases remained unmatched. CDR3 length: 13 residues. CDR3 sequence reads: CASSMDRVNTIYF. In DNA, the CDR3 is TGTGCCAGCAGCATGGACAGGGTCAACACCATATATTTT.

The genes are TRBV20-1 and TRBJ1-5, with 7 bases aligning to TRBD1. The trim removed 3 bases at V and 3 bases at J, leaving 8 bases unmatched. CDR1 and CDR2 (germline): DFQATT, SNEGSKA (reference sequence). CDR3 length equals 15 residues. Written as DNA, the CDR3 is TGCAGTGCTAGTGACAGGGCCGGCGACAATCAGCCCCAGCATTTT. As protein: CSASDRAGDNQPQHF.

This chain connects TRBV29-1 to TRBJ2-5; unclear D gene. CDR3 length: 13 residues. Per germline, CDR1 SQVTM and CDR2 ANQGSEA. With 7 bases removed from V and 3 bases from J, the gap between germline ends came to 15 bases. DNA of the CDR3: TGCAGCGCCTCAATTGCATTAAAAGAGACCCAGTACTTC. It encodes CSASIALKETQYF. The variable domain in full, completed from reference TRBV29-1 and TRBJ2-5, reads SAVISQKPSRDICQRGTSLTIQCQVDSQVTMMFWYRQQPGQSLTLIATANQGSEATYESGFVIDKFPISRPNLTFSTLTVSNMSPEDSSIYLCSASIALKETQYFGPGTRLLVL.